The sequence of this T cell receptor beta chain was determined in a study of graft-versus-host responses after intestinal transplantation (TCRdb year 2021). Study-wide context: Recipients received multivisceral, liver-intestinal, or isolated intestinal transplants. To identify alloreactive clones, pre-transplant mixed lymphocyte reaction products were sequenced and then compared with unstimulated pre-transplant donor and recipient T cells. After intestinal transplantation, graft-versus-host and host-versus-graft alloreactive T cell clones in the graft, circulation and bone marrow were tracked using bulk TCR-beta CDR3 sequencing. Every recipient was given anti-thymocyte globulin induction, followed by roughly 3 years of maintenance tacrolimus and steroids. A peak of at least 4% donor T cells among recipient peripheral blood mononuclear cells was the definition used for donor T cell macrochimerism. A cohort of around 25 intestinal transplant recipients, including one retransplant, was enrolled, and 3 patients lacking pretransplant specimens were excluded. Samples from a few later patients were sequenced in-house on an Illumina MiSeq with MiXCR processing rather than by the commercial service. General findings and caveats noted by the study authors: GvH clones were found in recipient bone marrow, and some of the GvH clones appeared earlier in ileal mucosa or blood, which is consistent with an intestinal mucosal origin. Peak levels of circulating GvH clones were associated with declines in HvG clones early after transplant. The conclusions were limited by the relatively low number and heterogeneity of the intestinal transplant patients. Patients with donor T cell macrochimerism had high GvH to HvG T cell clonal ratios in their allografts.

Blood samples were collected up to 4 times in the first month after transplant and then at least monthly when available. Library preparation used the immunoSEQ multiplex PCR assay. Adaptive Biotechnologies carried out high-throughput TCR-beta CDR3 sequencing of genomic DNA for most patients. The paper's processing steps were these. TCR sequencing data for some 19 patients were retrieved from Adaptive's ImmunoSEQ software; a few other patients were processed with MiXCR and VDJtools. CDR3 nucleotide sequences shared between donor and recipient were removed because their origin could not be assigned. Alloreactive clones required at least 2-fold expansion over unstimulated cells and minimum CFSE-low frequency of 0.002% (template counts) or 0.001% (read counts). A clone was considered mappable if detected in the sequenced pre-transplant spleen, lymph node, or MLR CFSE-low populations of the donor or recipient. Cumulative frequency of alloreactive clones was calculated as a percentage of all sequences weighted by copy number. TCRdb's version of the immuneACCESS table is confined to in-frame rearrangements and falls short of the full clone set. An unresolved V gene accounts for under half of the shortfall where checked; the remainder is of unknown origin. V, J and clone size derive from that table, while D and trimming were established from the DNA sequence. The sample table holds tens of thousands of clones, of which 93% were seen once. The ten biggest clones cover approximately 0.77% of the sample.

As encoded in the germline V gene, CDR1 is SGDLS while CDR2 is YYNGEE. Trimming costs V 3 bases and J 4 bases, and their ends lie 13 bases apart. The CDR3, from cysteine to phenylalanine, totals 14 residues. The retained sequence is limited to the CDR3, 42 bases, with the frame set at the first base. Worth noting for this clone: The antigen it recognizes is unknown. Base qualities are missing; no much larger clone stands one base away.

This sequence uses TRBV9 and TRBJ2-5; a tentative D match to TRBD1 spans 6 bases. This receptor was identified in a human patient who received an intestinal transplant, so some T cells may come from the graft donor. Sample: PBMCs, taken approximately ten weeks after intestinal transplant. CDR3 sequence: CASSDTTGRETQYF. The DNA reads TGTGCCAGCAGCGATACTACAGGGAGAGAGACCCAGTACTTC.